This entry features one T cell receptor (beta chain) sequence. The data are from a study of blood T cell repertoires in COVID-19. At the level of the study: PBMCs, B-cell-depleted T cells, or T cells were the source of the cDNA or gDNA that made up the material.

Only in-frame clones appear in the TCRdb table, and some are missing; sequencing was by immunoSEQ multiplex PCR. The data show about 93,000 clones, approximately 89% seen once. J was trimmed by 2 bases and V by 3 bases; bases with no gene match: 3. CDR1 and CDR2 from the germline V gene are SGHTA and FQGNSA. This CDR3 has 15 residues. The source material was peripheral blood. The chain has TRBV7-2 and TRBJ2-1; 8 bases fit TRBD2. This sequence was found in a man aged 45-60 years with acute or convalescent COVID-19. CDR3 loop: CASSLQTSAYNEQFF. CDR3 nucleotides: TGTGCCAGCAGCTTGCAGACTAGCGCCTACAATGAGCAGTTCTTC.